This section outlines one T cell receptor beta chain sequence together with its context. Its antigen is unidentified. 5'RACE template switching added a universal primer site and UMIs to TCR cDNA. In TCRdb, the 5' RACE reads were re-called with MiXCR into one record per CDR3 protein. The sample comprises 200,000 to 300,000 distinct CDR3 sequences, approximately 6.3% of which are singletons, and roughly 1% rests with the top ten. These data originate in a study of T cells after yellow fever vaccination. The CDR3 runs 12 residues. Germline CDR1 DFQATT, CDR2 SNEGSKA (reference sequence). Between the trimmed V and J ends, which lost 3 bases and 4 bases, there was a span of 9 bases. Whole-study results and caveats: In post-booster samples, most primary-vaccination clones reappeared (approximately 97% CD4, 70% to 90% CD8). Relatively few clonotypes were ones that appeared in both CD4 and CD8 compartments. Highly abundant clonotypes carried over from the bulk population could end up in FACS-sorted repertoires as contaminants.

The sequencing here drew on CD4+ T cells sorted from PBMCs, taken on the day of the yellow fever booster vaccination. V gene TRBV20-1 combines with J gene TRBJ2-5, with D possibly matching TRBD2 (6 bases). This receptor was taken from a man aged 25 to 45 who received the YFV17D yellow fever vaccine. The CDR3 region is CSASPGRETQYF. CDR3 nucleotides: TGCAGTGCTAGCCCCGGGAGAGAGACCCAGTACTTC.